Listed here are 14 T cell receptor beta chains from one sample, sequenced in a study of blood T cells in healthy people across ages (dated by TCRdb to between 2014 and 2017). Libraries were built with 5' RACE. The listed sequencing device is Illumina HiSeq 2500. A second PCR of about 7 to 12 cycles was run with a J-beta primer mix and a sample-barcoded 5' primer. TCRdb applied fastp at Q25 and MiXCR to the public reads, then kept only in-frame beta chains. Each entry merges the rows of one CDR3 protein and shows their most common DNA and genes. The sample table records about 680,000 distinct CDR3 sequences; 45% to 50% of these occur just once. 30% to 40% of the sample is taken by the ten largest. The sequencing sample was made of blood. All receptors come from a woman aged 55-69 years in good health.

Worth noting for this clonotype: Relative to the germline gene, one junction end is altered; a read error may explain this. The chain uses TRBV11-2 and TRBJ2-3; D is uncertain. The germline V gene encodes CDR1 SGHAT and CDR2 FQNNGV. The CDR3 is made up of 16 amino acids. The CDR3 DNA reads as TGTACCAGCAGCTTAGTACTGGCCCCCCCCACAGATACGCAGTATTTT. It yields the protein CTSSLVLAPPTDTQYF.

V and J are TRBV20-1 and TRBJ2-4; D uncertain. Per the germline V gene, CDR1 is DFQATT and CDR2 is SNEGSKA (reference sequence). Trimming took off 3 bases at V and 0 bases at J, with 12 bases between the two ends. This CDR3 is built from 15 residues. Here the CDR3 reads CSARSEDLAKNIQYF. The CDR3 DNA reads as TGCAGTGCTAGGTCGGAAGATCTAGCCAAAAACATTCAGTACTTC.

V and J are TRBV7-9 and TRBJ2-1; 8 bases map to TRBD2. Looked up from germline, CDR1 is SEHNR and CDR2 is FQNEAQ (reference sequence). The CDR3 length is 12 residues. The V and J ends lost 4 bases and 10 bases, in that order; junction bases with no gene match: 3. The CDR3 reads CASSSGTREQFF. CDR3 nucleotide sequence: TGTGCCAGCAGCTCAGGGACTAGAGAGCAGTTCTTC.

This chain joins TRBV12-3 or TRBV12-4 and TRBJ1-6; TRBD1 matches 8 bases. The CDR3 has 16 amino acids. The V and J ends lost 5 bases and 5 bases, in that order; junction bases with no gene match: 8. This chain's CDR3 is CASSRRGRGDNSPLHF. The CDR3 coding sequence is TGTGCCAGCAGTCGCAGGGGGCGCGGGGATAATTCACCCCTCCACTTT.

This clonotype occurred many times. The chain employs TRBV7-3 and TRBJ2-1, with D tentatively TRBD1 or TRBD2 (5 bases each). This CDR3 region has 15 residues. The ends were cut back, 2 bases at V and 0 bases at J, with 8 bases in the middle. The germline V gene encodes CDR1 SGHTA and CDR2 FQGTGA. The CDR3 reads CASSLFGASYNEQFF. In nucleotides, the CDR3 is TGTGCCAGCAGCTTATTCGGGGCCTCCTACAATGAGCAGTTCTTC.

V and J are TRBV14 and TRBJ1-6; the match to TRBD1 covers 8 bases. The CDR3 has 14 residues. V lost 4 bases and J lost 9; bases outside the gene matches: 5. CDR1 is SGHDN and CDR2 is FVKESK in the germline V gene. The DNA of the CDR3 is TGTGCCAGCAGCCTCCGGGACAGGATTTCACCCCTCCACTTT. Translated: CASSLRDRISPLHF.

The sample holds many counts of this clonotype. The genes are TRBV20-1 and TRBJ2-7; 12 bases match TRBD1. V was clipped by 6 bases and J by 7 bases; unmatched bases: 13. Germline lookup yields CDR1 DFQATT and CDR2 SNEGSKA (reference sequence). The CDR3 is made up of 15 amino acids. The DNA for the CDR3 is TGCAGTGCCATATCATCCGGGACAGGGGGCCGAGAGCAGTACTTC. This encodes CSAISSGTGGREQYF.

The chain is built from TRBV19 and TRBJ2-3; the D gene is possibly TRBD2 (5 bases). The CDR3 has 14 amino acids. Germline assignment: CDR1 LNHDA and CDR2 SQIVND (reference sequence). Trimming cost V 6 bases and J 4 bases, with 14 bases left between them. As DNA, the CDR3 is TGTGCCAGTAGACGGAGCCTAGCCTCAGATACGCAGTATTTT. This sequence encodes CASRRSLASDTQYF.

The CDR3 DNA reads as TGCAGTGCTAGAGCCGGGTCTGGGGCCAACGTCCTGACTTTC. Protein product: CSARAGSGANVLTF. V and J are TRBV20-1 and TRBJ2-6; D not certain. Germline assignment: CDR1 DFQATT and CDR2 SNEGSKA (reference sequence). The CDR3 spans 14 residues. Trimming took off 1 base at V and 1 base at J, with 5 bases between the two ends.

This clonotype was detected only a few times. The rearrangement uses TRBV29-1 and TRBJ2-3, with a weak D call TRBD2 (6 bases). V lost 8 bases, J lost 2 bases, and 17 bases lay in between. Germline V gene lookup returns CDR1 SQVTM and CDR2 ANQGSEA. This CDR3 contains 14 residues. Written as DNA, the CDR3 is TGCAGCACTGCAGGGCGGGGCAACACAGATACGCAGTATTTT. As protein: CSTAGRGNTDTQYF.

Notes on this clonotype: Compared with germline, one end of the junction differs, possibly owing to a read error. The CDR3 sequence: CASSFTNSGTPPGANVRTF. DNA for the CDR3: TGTGCCAGCAGCTTTACGAACTCAGGGACTCCTCCGGGGGCCAACGTCCGGACTTTC. J is TRBJ2-6 and V is TRBV11-3; TRBD1 or TRBD2 may be the D gene (6 bases each). Germline loops: CDR1 SGHNT, CDR2 YENEEA. This CDR3 comprises 19 residues. The full variable domain, with the rest looked up from reference TRBV11-3 and TRBJ2-6, is EAGVVQSPRYKIIEKKQPVAFWCNPISGHNTLYWYLQNLGQGPELLIRYENEEAVDDSQLPKDRFSAERLKGVDSTLKIQPAELGDSAVYLCASSFTNSGTPPGANVRTFGAGSRLTVL.

The J gene is TRBJ2-1, the V gene TRBV9; D uncertain. The V end lost 4 bases, the J end lost 5 bases, and 13 bases lay between the germline ends. CDR1 is SGDLS, CDR2 YYNGEE, per germline. CDR3 length: 14 amino acids. As DNA, the CDR3 is TGTGCCAGCAGCCTGCCCCCCAGCCACAATGAGCAGTTCTTC. It is translated as CASSLPPSHNEQFF.

A few counts support this clonotype. The chain recombines TRBV10-3 with TRBJ1-2; TRBD1 matches at 9 bases. V was clipped by 4 bases and J by 4 bases; unmatched bases: 4. The length of the CDR3 is 14 residues. Per the germline V gene, CDR1 is ENHRY and CDR2 is SYGVKD. The CDR3 loop is CAISGTGAVYGYTF. DNA for the CDR3: TGTGCCATCAGTGGGACAGGGGCCGTCTATGGCTACACCTTC.

This clonotype was seen many times. The V gene is TRBV3-1, the J gene TRBJ2-7, with D hard to call. The CDR3 is made up of 14 amino acids. CDR1 is LGHDT, CDR2 YNNKEL, per germline (reference sequence). Trimming took 3 bases from V and 1 from J, leaving 10 bases between them. DNA of the CDR3: TGTGCCAGCAGCCATAGGAGTAAATCCTACGAGCAGTACTTC. This gives the protein CASSHRSKSYEQYF.